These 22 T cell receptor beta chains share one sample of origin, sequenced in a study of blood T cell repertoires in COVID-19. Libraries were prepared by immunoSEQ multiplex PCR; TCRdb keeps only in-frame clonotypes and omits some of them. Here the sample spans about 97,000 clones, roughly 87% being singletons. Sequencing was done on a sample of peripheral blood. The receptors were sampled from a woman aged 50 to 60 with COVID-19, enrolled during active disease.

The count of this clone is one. The CDR3 DNA is TGCGCCAGCAGCCAAGATAAGCCGCAGGGGGCGCGAGGCTACACCTTC. Encoded protein: CASSQDKPQGARGYTF. The chain joins TRBV4-3 to TRBJ1-2, with TRBD1 matching 8 bases. Unmatched junction bases numbered 11, after V lost 0 bases and J lost 8 bases. This CDR3 has 16 amino acids. Germline V CDR1 and CDR2: LGHNA, YSLEER.

The chain's CDR3 is CASSEASARNTEAFF. CDR3 sequence (DNA): TGTGCCAGCAGTGAAGCGTCCGCGAGGAACACTGAAGCTTTCTTT. The gene calls are TRBV6-1 and TRBJ1-1; unclear D gene. The V and J ends lost 0 bases and 1 base respectively, with 9 bases between them. Germline-derived CDR1 and CDR2 are MNHNS and SASEGT. The CDR3 is made up of 15 amino acids.

CDR3 in DNA: TGTGCCAGCAGCTTAGGTACAGGGCTTGGCGCCTTCTCTGGAAACACCATATATTTT. This encodes CASSLGTGLGAFSGNTIYF. The chain joins TRBV7-8 to TRBJ1-3; D is possibly TRBD1 (6 bases). CDR1 is SGHVS and CDR2 is FQNEAQ in the germline V gene. Trimming cost V 1 base and J 0 bases, with 19 bases left between them. CDR3 length: 19 amino acids. The whole variable domain, remainder taken from reference TRBV7-8 and TRBJ1-3, is GAGVSQSPRYKVAKRGQDVALRCDPISGHVSLFWYQQALGQGPEFLTYFQNEAQLDKSGLPSDRFFAERPEGSVSTLKIQRTQQEDSAVYLCASSLGTGLGAFSGNTIYFGEGSWLTVV.

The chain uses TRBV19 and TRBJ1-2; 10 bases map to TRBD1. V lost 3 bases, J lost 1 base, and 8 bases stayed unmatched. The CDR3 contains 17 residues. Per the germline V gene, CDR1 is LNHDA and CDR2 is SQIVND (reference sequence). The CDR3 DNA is TGTGCCAGTAGTATTGCTTACGGGACAGGGGATAACTATGGCTACACCTTC. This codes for CASSIAYGTGDNYGYTF.

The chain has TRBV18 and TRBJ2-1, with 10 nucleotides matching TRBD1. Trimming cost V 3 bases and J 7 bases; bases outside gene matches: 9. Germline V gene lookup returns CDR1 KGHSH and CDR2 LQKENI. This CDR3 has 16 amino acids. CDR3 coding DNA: TGTGCCAGCTCACCGCCTGGGACAGGGGAAGGAAATGAGCAGTTCTTC. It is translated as CASSPPGTGEGNEQFF.

CDR3 loop: CASSLVGTDTQYF. In nucleotides, the CDR3 is TGCGCCAGCAGCTTGGTCGGCACAGATACGCAGTATTTT. The V and J genes are TRBV5-1 and TRBJ2-3; D unresolved. The CDR3 is made up of 13 amino acids. V lost 0 bases, J lost 1 base, and 3 bases lay in between. Per germline, CDR1 SGHRS and CDR2 YFSETQ.

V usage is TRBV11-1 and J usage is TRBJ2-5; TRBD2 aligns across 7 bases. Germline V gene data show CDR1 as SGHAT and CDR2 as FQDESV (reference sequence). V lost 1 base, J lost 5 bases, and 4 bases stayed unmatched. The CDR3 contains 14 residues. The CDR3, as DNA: TGTGCCAGCAGCTTAGGCGGGAGTGGGGAGACCCAGTACTTC. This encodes CASSLGGSGETQYF.

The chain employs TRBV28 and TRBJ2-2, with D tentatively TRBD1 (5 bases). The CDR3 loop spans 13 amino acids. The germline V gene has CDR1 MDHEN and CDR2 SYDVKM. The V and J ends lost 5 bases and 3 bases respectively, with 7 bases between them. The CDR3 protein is CASSPQDTGELFF. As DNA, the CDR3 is TGTGCCAGCAGTCCACAGGACACCGGGGAGCTGTTTTTT.

The CDR3 region is CASSQDSSEQFF. The CDR3 DNA reads as TGTGCCAGCAGCCAAGATAGCAGTGAGCAGTTCTTC. This chain links TRBV14 with TRBJ2-1; D is unresolved. The CDR3 sequence is 12 residues long. The V gene's germline CDR1 is SGHDN and CDR2 FVKESK. The germline V and J ends were trimmed by 0 bases and 9 bases, with 6 bases remaining between them.

CDR3 residues: CAWSDQGAYGYTF. The CDR3 DNA sequence: TGTGCCTGGAGCGACCAGGGGGCCTATGGCTACACCTTC. This rearrangement joins TRBV30 to TRBJ1-2; 8 nucleotides agree with TRBD1. The CDR3 consists of 13 residues. Germline lookup yields CDR1 GTSNPN and CDR2 SVGIG (reference sequence). V was clipped by 3 bases and J by 4 bases; unmatched bases: 4.

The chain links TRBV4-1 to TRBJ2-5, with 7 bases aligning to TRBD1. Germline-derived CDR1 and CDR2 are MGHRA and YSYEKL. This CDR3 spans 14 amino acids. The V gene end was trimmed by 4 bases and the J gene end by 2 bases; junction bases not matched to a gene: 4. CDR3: CASSPQGEQETQYF. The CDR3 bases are TGCGCCAGCAGCCCCCAGGGGGAGCAAGAGACCCAGTACTTC.

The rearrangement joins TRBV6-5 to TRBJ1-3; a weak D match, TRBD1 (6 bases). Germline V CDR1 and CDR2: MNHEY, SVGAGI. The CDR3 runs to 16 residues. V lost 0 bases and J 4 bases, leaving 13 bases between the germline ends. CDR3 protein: CASSYSPRGGGNTIYF. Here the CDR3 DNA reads TGTGCCAGCAGTTACTCCCCCAGGGGAGGGGGAAACACCATATATTTT.

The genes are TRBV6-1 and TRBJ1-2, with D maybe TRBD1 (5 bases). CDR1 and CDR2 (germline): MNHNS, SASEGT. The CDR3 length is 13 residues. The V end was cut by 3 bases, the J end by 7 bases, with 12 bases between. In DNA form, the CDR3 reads TGTGCCAGCAGTGAGCAGGGTTCGGGTGGCTACACCTTC. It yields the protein CASSEQGSGGYTF.

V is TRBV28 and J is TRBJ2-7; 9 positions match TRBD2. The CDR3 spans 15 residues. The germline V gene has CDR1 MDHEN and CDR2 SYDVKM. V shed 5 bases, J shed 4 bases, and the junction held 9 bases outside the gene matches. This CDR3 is CASSPWGSGGYEQYF. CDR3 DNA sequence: TGTGCCAGCAGTCCCTGGGGTAGCGGGGGTTACGAGCAGTACTTC. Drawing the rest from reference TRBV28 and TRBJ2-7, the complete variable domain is DVKVTQSSRYLVKRTGEKVFLECVQDMDHENMFWYRQDPGLGLRLIYFSYDVKMKEKGDIPEGYSVSREKKERFSLILESASTNQTSMYLCASSPWGSGGYEQYFGPGTRLTVT.

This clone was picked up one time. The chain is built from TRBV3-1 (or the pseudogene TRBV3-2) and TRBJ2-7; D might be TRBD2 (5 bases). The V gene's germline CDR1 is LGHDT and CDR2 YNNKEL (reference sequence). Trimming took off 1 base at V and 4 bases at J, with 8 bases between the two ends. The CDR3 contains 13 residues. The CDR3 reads CASSQVGGYEQYF. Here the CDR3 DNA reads TGTGCCAGCAGCCAAGTTGGAGGATACGAGCAGTACTTC.

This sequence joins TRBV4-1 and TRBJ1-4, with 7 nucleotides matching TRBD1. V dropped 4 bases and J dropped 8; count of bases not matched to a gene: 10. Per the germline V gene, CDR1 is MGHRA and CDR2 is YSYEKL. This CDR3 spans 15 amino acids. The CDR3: CASSRPDRVDEKLFF. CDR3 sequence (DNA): TGCGCCAGCAGCCGACCCGACAGGGTAGACGAAAAACTGTTTTTT.

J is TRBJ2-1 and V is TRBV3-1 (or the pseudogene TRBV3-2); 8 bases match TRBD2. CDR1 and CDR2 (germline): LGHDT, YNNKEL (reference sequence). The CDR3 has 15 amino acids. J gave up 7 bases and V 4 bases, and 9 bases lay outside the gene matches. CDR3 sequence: CASSPAGVSRNEQFF. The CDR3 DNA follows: TGTGCCAGCAGCCCAGCGGGGGTGTCTCGAAATGAGCAGTTCTTC.

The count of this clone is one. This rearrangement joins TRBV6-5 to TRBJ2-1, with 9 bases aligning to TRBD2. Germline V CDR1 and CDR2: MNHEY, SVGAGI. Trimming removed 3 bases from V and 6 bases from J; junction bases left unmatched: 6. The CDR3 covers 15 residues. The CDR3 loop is CASSYGGGARNEQFF. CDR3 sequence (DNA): TGTGCCAGCAGTTATGGCGGGGGGGCCCGCAATGAGCAGTTCTTC.

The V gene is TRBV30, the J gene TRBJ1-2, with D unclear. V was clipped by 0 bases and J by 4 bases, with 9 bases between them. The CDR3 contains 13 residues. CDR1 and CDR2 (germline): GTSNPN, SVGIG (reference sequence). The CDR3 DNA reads TGTGCCTGGAGTGTTGTGGGAGCCTATGGCTACACCTTC. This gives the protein CAWSVVGAYGYTF.

CDR3 coding DNA: TGTGCCAGCAGCCGGAGCCCAGGGCCAAGCTCCTACGAGCAGTACTTC. It specifies CASSRSPGPSSYEQYF. The V gene is TRBV3-1 (or the pseudogene TRBV3-2), the J gene TRBJ2-7, with a weak D call TRBD1 (5 bases). Between the trimmed V and J ends, which lost 4 bases and 0 bases, there was a span of 16 bases. CDR1 is LGHDT and CDR2 is YNNKEL in the germline V gene (reference sequence). The CDR3 is made up of 16 amino acids.

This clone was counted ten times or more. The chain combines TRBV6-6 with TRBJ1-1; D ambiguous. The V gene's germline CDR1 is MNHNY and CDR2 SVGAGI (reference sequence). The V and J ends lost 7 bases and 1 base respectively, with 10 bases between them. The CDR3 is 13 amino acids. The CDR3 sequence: CASTGISNTEAFF. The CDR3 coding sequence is TGTGCCAGCACCGGGATTTCGAACACTGAAGCTTTCTTT.

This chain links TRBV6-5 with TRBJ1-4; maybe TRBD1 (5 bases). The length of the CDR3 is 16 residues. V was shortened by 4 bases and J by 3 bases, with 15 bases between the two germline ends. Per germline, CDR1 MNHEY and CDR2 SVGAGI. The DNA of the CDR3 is TGTGCCAGCAGTTCCCAGGGCGGAGGGGCTAATGAAAAACTGTTTTTT. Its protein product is CASSSQGGGANEKLFF.